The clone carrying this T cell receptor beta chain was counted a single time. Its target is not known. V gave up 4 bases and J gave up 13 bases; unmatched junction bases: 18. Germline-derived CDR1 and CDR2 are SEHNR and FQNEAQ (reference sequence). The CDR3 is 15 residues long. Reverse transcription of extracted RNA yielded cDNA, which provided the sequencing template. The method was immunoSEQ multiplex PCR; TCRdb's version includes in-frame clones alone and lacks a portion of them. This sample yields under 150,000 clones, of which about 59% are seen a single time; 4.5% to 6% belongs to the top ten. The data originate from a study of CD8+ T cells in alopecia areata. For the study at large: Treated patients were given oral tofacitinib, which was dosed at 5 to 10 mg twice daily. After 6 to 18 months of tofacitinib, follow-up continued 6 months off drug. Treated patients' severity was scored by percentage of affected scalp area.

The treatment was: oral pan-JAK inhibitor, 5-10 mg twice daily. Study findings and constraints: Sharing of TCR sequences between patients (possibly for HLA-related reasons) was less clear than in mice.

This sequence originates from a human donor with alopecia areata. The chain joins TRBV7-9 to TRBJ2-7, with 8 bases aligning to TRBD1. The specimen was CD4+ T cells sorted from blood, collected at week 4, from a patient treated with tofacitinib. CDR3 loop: CASSSTGGGLDSLYF. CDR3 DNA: TGTGCCAGCAGCTCAACAGGGGGTGGATTGGACTCACTATACTTC.